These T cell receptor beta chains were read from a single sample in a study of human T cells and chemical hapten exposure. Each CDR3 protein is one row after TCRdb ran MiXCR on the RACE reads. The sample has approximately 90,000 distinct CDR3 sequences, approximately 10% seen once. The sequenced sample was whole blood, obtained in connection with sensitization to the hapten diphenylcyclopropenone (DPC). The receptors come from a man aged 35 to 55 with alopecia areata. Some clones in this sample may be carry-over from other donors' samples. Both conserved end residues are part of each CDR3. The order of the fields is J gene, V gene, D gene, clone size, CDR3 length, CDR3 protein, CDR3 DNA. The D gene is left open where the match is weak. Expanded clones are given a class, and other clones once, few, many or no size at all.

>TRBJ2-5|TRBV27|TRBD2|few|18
CASSSRLAGGGVVETQYF
TGTGCCAGCAGTTCGAGACTAGCGGGAGGCGGGGTTGTAGAGACCCAGTACTTC
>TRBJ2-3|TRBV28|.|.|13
CASSGLSTDTQYF
TGTGCCAGCAGTGGACTGAGCACAGATACGCAGTATTTT
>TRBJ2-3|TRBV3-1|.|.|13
CASSLEGKDTQYF
TGTGCCAGCAGCCTTGAGGGTAAAGATACGCAGTATTTT
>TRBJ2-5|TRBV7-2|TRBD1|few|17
CASSLDRGYIAGETQYF
TGTGCCAGCAGCTTAGACAGGGGTTATATAGCCGGAGAGACCCAGTACTTC
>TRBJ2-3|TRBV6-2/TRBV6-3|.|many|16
CASKPDRRDEGDTQYF
TGTGCCAGCAAACCGGACCGCAGGGACGAAGGAGATACGCAGTATTTT
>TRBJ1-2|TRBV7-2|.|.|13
CASSLGSSNGYTF
TGTGCCAGCAGCTTAGGCAGCTCCAATGGCTACACCTTC
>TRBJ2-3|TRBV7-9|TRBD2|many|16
CASSLRLAGPSDTQYF
TGTGCCAGCAGCCTAAGACTAGCGGGACCGTCAGATACGCAGTATTTT
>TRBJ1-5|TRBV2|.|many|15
CASKEGPNGNQPQHF
TGTGCCAGCAAGGAGGGACCAAACGGCAATCAGCCCCAGCATTTT
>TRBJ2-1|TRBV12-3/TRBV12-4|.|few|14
CASSITSGVNEQFF
TGTGCCAGCAGTATAACTTCTGGGGTCAATGAGCAGTTCTTC
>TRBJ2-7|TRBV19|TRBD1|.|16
CASSASPGQVTYEQYF
TGTGCCAGTAGCGCCAGTCCGGGACAGGTGACCTACGAGCAGTACTTC
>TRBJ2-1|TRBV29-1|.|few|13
CSVDPASYNEQFF
TGCAGCGTTGATCCGGCTTCCTACAATGAGCAGTTCTTC
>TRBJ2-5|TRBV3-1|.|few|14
CASSPLGSSETQYF
TGTGCCAGCAGCCCCCTGGGGAGTAGTGAGACCCAGTACTTC
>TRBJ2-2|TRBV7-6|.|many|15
CASSEAAENTGELFF
TGTGCCAGCAGCGAGGCGGCGGAGAACACCGGGGAGCTGTTTTTT